This TCR beta chain was identified during a study of T cells after yellow fever vaccination. Study-level results: Weaker overall was a secondary response that nonetheless peaked faster, on day 5 versus 15. Repertoires sorted by FACS could include abundant clonotypes that are contaminants from the bulk population. Booster sampling recovered most clones from primary vaccination (around 96% CD4, 88% CD8).

A few counts support this clonotype. Its matching antigen is unknown. Production of TCR cDNA was by 5'RACE template switching, which also added a universal primer site and UMIs. Each CDR3 protein is one row after TCRdb ran MiXCR on the 5' RACE reads. The table has around 260,000 distinct CDR3 sequences, about 5.2% seen once. This sample comprised CD4+ T cells sorted from PBMCs, obtained on the day of the yellow fever booster vaccination. The receptor was isolated from a man aged 18 to 29 who received the YFV17D yellow fever vaccine.

The CDR3 DNA reads TGCGCCAGCAGCTTGGTCGGGGTCAGAGGTGAAAAACTGTTTTTT. Its translation is CASSLVGVRGEKLFF. V and J are TRBV5-1 and TRBJ1-4; no clear D. The CDR3 is 15 residues long. Germline loops: CDR1 SGHRS, CDR2 YFSETQ. The V end lost 0 bases, the J end lost 7 bases, and 13 bases lay between the germline ends.